This entry concerns a single T cell receptor beta chain. Its target antigen remains unknown. One base away there is no much larger clone; base qualities are not given. The donors were healthy, HIV-negative adults who had no recently reported acute infections or vaccinations. Every donor was a Caucasian adult living in Nashville, Tennessee, USA. CD4+ T cells were enriched by magnetic negative selection, after which naive cells were positively selected on CD45RA and the negative fraction was taken as the memory subset. Blood was obtained by leukapheresis, after which PBMCs were separated by Ficoll-Histopaque density gradient centrifugation and cryopreserved in liquid nitrogen vapor phase. Purity and quantity of every magnetically sorted T cell population were checked by analytical flow cytometry. Each sorted fraction had its genomic DNA isolated and then quantified by UV absorbance on a Nanodrop 2000c.

Using the deep immunoSEQ assay, TCR CDR3 regions were amplified from genomic DNA by multiplex PCR. Extracted genomic DNA from each cell subset was spread evenly across all wells of several immunoSEQ 96-well plates, with each plate serving as a replicate. For sorted subsets, approximately 210 ng genomic DNA, equal to 30,000 to 35,000 T cell genomes, was loaded into each replicate PCR. The purified libraries were quantified using a Qubit 3.0 fluorometer, sized with a Bioanalyzer 2100, and then quantified again using the KAPA Library Quantification kit. Every immunoSEQ 96-well plate was sequenced on a dedicated single-read 150-cycle Illumina NextSeq 550 flow cell. For the original study's pipeline: Because the immunoSEQ output held only junctional sequences and lacked quality scores, the filtering could not match the filtering applied to full-length reads. Sequences were annotated with PyIR, a Python wrapper for IgBLAST v1.9, and V/J genes and CDR3 were assigned using IMGT germline references. Reads were removed for weak V/J assignments (E-value above 1e-6), missing CDR3, stop codons, out-of-frame junctions, or ambiguous translated residues. V3J clonotypes were defined by identical inferred V gene, J gene, and CDR3 amino acid sequence. The percentage overlap between two repertoires was calculated by dividing the number of shared unique clonotypes by the size of the smaller repertoire. Richness of each repertoire was evaluated using RTK rarefaction, the Chao1 estimator, and Recon v2.1 estimates of unobserved clonotypes. For all TCRbeta clonotypes obtained by the gDNA method from a few donors, generation probabilities were computed with OLGA. TCRdb obtained this table from immuneACCESS and retained in-frame rearrangements with V and J assigned. These tables miss some clones; where compared with another copy, unresolved V genes account for less than half of the shortfall, and the remainder is unexplained. For V, J and clone size, that table is used; D and trimming come from the DNA. The sample table records hundreds of thousands of clones; 90% to 97% of these occur just once. 0.06% of the sample is held by the ten biggest clonotypes.

The sample comes from a study of shared clonotypes between healthy human individuals (dated by TCRdb to 2020 to 2022). About the investigation overall: Three men and a couple of women, aged 18 to 49 years, made up the cohort. Per donor, three plates each were used for CD4 naive and CD4 memory, two for CD8 naive, and one for CD8 memory. The study deeply sequenced blood TCR repertoires of about 5 healthy adults to estimate repertoire size and the extent of clonotype sharing between individuals. To increase sequencing depth and limit assay-specific biases, different laboratories used diverse techniques to prepare libraries and sequence TCR repertoires. Leukapheresis yielded between about 0.94 and 8.9 billion PBMCs per donor. Study-level results and caveats: Pairwise subsampling indicated that sequencing depth was expected to affect the degree of clonotype sharing among donors. Even with the large sequencing depth, rarefaction of the sorted-subset datasets indicated that sequencing was incomplete. Sharing across a handful of donors was observed for around 4.8% of naive CD4, around 3.5% of naive CD8, about 2.3% of memory CD4, and 0.4% of memory CD8 clonotypes. Sampling was limited to blood, and TCR repertoires in tissue likely differ from TCR repertoires in blood. Larger estimated clonotype richness was generally found for naive subsets than for memory subsets. Because the study included a small number of donors, the genetic and exposure-history diversity represented was limited. Compared with non-shared clonotypes, clonotypes shared by all four sorted-subset donors had higher generation probabilities.

The source material was naive CD4+ T cells sorted from blood. This sample's cell subset or site label indicates: CD45RA+ positively selected. The source of this sequence is a woman aged 30 to 39 in good health.

The DNA reads as follows: TGCGCCAGCAGCCAGAAGACTAGCGGTGTCCACGAGCAGTACTTC. It translates as CASSQKTSGVHEQYF. The chain uses TRBV4-1 and TRBJ2-7, with TRBD2 identical over 9 junction bases. The CDR3 measures 15 amino acids from cysteine to phenylalanine. Only the CDR3 region is kept as DNA, spanning 45 bases read in frame from base 1. The germline V gene sets CDR1 to MGHRA and CDR2 to YSYEKL. Clipping removes 3 bases from V and 5 bases from J, with 8 as the unmatched junction base count.